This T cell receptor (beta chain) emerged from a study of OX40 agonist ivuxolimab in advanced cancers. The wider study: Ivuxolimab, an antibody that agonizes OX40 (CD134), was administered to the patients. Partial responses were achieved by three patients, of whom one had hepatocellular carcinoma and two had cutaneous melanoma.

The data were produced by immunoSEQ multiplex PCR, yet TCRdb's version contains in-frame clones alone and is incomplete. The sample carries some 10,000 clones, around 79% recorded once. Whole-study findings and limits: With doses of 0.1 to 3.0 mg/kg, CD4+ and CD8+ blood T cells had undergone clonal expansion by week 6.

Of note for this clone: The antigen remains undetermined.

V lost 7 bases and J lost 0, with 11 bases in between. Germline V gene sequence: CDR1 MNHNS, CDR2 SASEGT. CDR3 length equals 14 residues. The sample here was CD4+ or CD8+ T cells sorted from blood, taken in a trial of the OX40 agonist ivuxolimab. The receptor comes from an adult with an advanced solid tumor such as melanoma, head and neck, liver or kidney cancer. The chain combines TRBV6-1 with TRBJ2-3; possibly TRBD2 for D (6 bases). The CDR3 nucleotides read TGTGCCAGCAATTGGCGGGATAGCACAGATACGCAGTATTTT. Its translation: CASNWRDSTDTQYF.